The 7 T cell receptor beta chains below all came from one sample that was sequenced in a study of blood T cell repertoires in COVID-19. Sequencing used immunoSEQ multiplex PCR; TCRdb keeps in-frame clones, though not all of them. The table records around 330,000 clones, roughly 90% of them present only once. The sample comprised PBMCs or T cells enriched from blood (not recorded which). The receptors shown here come from a man aged 55 to 70 who had recovered from COVID-19.

The chain uses TRBV29-1 and TRBJ1-2; D may be TRBD1 (6 bases). The CDR3 is 13 amino acids. From germline, CDR1 is SQVTM and CDR2 ANQGSEA. V gave up 4 bases and J gave up 8 bases, with 17 bases separating them. The CDR3 region is CSVVPGEVPGYTF. The CDR3 bases are TGCAGCGTTGTCCCAGGGGAAGTCCCGGGCTACACCTTC.

The V and J genes are TRBV9 and TRBJ2-1; perhaps TRBD2 as D (5 bases). Trimming took 0 bases from V and 10 from J, leaving 11 bases between them. This CDR3 has 13 residues. CDR1 and CDR2 from the germline V gene are SGDLS and YYNGEE. The CDR3 nucleotides read TGTGCCAGCAGCGTAGGATCCCTAGCCGAGCAGTTCTTC. Protein product: CASSVGSLAEQFF.

This chain connects TRBV27 to TRBJ1-5; D may be TRBD1 (6 bases). The CDR3 totals 13 residues. CDR1 is MNHEY, CDR2 SMNVEV, per germline (reference sequence). Between the trimmed V and J ends, which lost 5 bases and 6 bases, there was a span of 11 bases. The CDR3 here is CASSPGRGQPQHF. The CDR3, as DNA: TGTGCCAGCAGTCCCGGCAGGGGTCAGCCCCAGCATTTT.

This clone was counted once. The chain has TRBV7-2 and TRBJ1-1; a weak D match, TRBD1 (5 bases). The length of the CDR3 is 14 residues. Trimming took off 4 bases at V and 5 bases at J, with 14 bases between the two ends. Per the germline V gene, CDR1 is SGHTA and CDR2 is FQGNSA. CDR3 region: CASSSRDRGTEAFF. The CDR3 DNA sequence: TGTGCCAGCAGCTCCCGGGACCGGGGGACTGAAGCTTTCTTT.

The V gene is TRBV7-9, the J gene TRBJ2-1; a possible D gene is TRBD1 (6 bases). Germline V gene lookup returns CDR1 SEHNR and CDR2 FQNEAQ (reference sequence). V lost 4 bases, J lost 6 bases, and 10 bases lay in between. This CDR3 is 13 amino acids long. The CDR3 DNA is TGTGCCAGCAGCTCCTGGGACACCAATGAGCAGTTCTTC. Its protein is CASSSWDTNEQFF.

The chain employs TRBV11-1 and TRBJ2-5, with 9 positions matching TRBD1. Unmatched junction bases numbered 4, after V lost 5 bases and J lost 0 bases. Per the germline V gene, CDR1 is SGHAT and CDR2 is FQDESV (reference sequence). The CDR3 extends over 15 amino acids. The CDR3 DNA is TGTGCCAGCAGCCCTGGACAGGGGAACCAAGAGACCCAGTACTTC. It encodes CASSPGQGNQETQYF.

The chain links TRBV19 to TRBJ1-6, with D perhaps TRBD1 (5 bases). From germline, CDR1 is LNHDA and CDR2 SQIVND (reference sequence). Between the trimmed V and J ends, which lost 7 bases and 0 bases, there was a span of 10 bases. CDR3 size: 15 residues. CDR3 in DNA: TGTGCCAGTACCACCGGGGGCTCCTATAATTCACCCCTCCACTTT. Residues: CASTTGGSYNSPLHF.